This T cell receptor (beta chain) comes out of a study of blood T cell repertoires in COVID-19. Study-level background: Researchers got acute and convalescent COVID-19 samples from the United States, Italy and Spain. T cells, B-cell-depleted T cells, or PBMCs supplied cDNA or gDNA.

In terms of age and location, participants ranged from roughly 18 to 100 years and lived in roughly 22 US areas. Produced via immunoSEQ multiplex PCR; TCRdb's table is partial and in-frame only. The repertoire includes fewer than 250,000 clones, about nine tenths of them detected once, and 7% to 8.5% sits in the top ten. The TCR comes from a man aged 25 to 40 in a cohort exposed to, infected with or recovered from COVID-19 (not recorded which). Source material: PBMCs or T cells enriched from blood (not recorded which).

The CDR3 protein is CASSDTGLAGQNEQFF. DNA for the CDR3: TGTGCCAGCAGCGACACGGGACTAGCGGGTCAAAATGAGCAGTTCTTC. The rearrangement links TRBV9 to TRBJ2-1; 12 positions match TRBD2. Per germline, CDR1 SGDLS and CDR2 YYNGEE. The CDR3 is 16 residues long. V trimming: 3 bases; J trimming: 7 bases; junction bases outside the gene matches: 8.